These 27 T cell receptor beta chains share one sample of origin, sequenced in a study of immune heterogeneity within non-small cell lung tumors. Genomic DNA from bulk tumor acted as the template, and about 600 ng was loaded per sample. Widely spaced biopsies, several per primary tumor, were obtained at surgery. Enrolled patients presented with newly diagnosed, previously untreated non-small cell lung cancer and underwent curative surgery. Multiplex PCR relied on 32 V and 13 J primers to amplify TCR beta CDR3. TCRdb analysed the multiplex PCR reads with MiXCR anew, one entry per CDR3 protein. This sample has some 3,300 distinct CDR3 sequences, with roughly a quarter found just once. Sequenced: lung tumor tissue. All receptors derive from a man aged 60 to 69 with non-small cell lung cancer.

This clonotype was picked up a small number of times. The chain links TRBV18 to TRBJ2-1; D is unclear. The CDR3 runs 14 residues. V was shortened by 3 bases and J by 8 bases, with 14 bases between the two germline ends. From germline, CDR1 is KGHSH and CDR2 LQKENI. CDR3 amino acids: CASSPPTGSHEQFF. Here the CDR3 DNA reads TGTGCCAGCTCACCCCCTACCGGATCGCATGAGCAGTTCTTC.

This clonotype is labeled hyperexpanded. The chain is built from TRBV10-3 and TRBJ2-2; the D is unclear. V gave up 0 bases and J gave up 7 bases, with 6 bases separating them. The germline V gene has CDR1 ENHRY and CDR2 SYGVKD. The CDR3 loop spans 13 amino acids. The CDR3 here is CAISESISGELFF. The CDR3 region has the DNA TGTGCCATCAGTGAGTCGATCAGCGGGGAGCTGTTTTTT.

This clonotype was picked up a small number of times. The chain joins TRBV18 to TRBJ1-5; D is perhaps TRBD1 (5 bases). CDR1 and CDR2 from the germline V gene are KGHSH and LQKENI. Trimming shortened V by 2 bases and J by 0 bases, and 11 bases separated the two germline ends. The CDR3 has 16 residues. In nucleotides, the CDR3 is TGTGCCAGCTCACCAGGGGCTCCCTATAGCAATCAGCCCCAGCATTTT. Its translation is CASSPGAPYSNQPQHF. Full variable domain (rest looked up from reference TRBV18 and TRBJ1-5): NAGVMQNPRHLVRRRGQEARLRCSPMKGHSHVYWYRQLPEEGLKFMVYLQKENIIDESGMPKERFSAEFPKEGPSILRIQQVVRGDSAAYFCASSPGAPYSNQPQHFGDGTRLSIL.

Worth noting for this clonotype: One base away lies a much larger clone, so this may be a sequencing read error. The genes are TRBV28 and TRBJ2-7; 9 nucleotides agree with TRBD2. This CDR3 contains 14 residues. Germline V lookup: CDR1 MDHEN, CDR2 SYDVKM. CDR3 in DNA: TGTGCCAGCAGTTTCTTGACTAGCGGCAACGAGCATTACTTC. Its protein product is CASSFLTSGNEHYF.

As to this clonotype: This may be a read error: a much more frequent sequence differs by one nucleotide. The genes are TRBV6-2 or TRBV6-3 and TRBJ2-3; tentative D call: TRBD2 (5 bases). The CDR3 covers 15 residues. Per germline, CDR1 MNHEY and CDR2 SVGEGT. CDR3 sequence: CASSGSGRPTDTHYF. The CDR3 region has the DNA TGTGCCAGCAGTGGCTCGGGGAGACCCACAGATACGCACTATTTT.

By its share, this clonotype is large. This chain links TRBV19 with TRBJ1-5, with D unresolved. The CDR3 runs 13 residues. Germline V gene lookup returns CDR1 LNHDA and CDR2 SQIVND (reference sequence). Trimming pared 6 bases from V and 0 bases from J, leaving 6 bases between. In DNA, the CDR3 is TGTGCCAGTAGGCCAGATAGCAATCAGCCCCAGCATTTT. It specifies CASRPDSNQPQHF.

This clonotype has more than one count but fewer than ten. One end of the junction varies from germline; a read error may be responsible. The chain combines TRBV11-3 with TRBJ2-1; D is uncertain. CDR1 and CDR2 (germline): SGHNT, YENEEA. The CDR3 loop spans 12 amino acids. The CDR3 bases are TGTGCCAGCCGCTTCAGCTACAATGAGCAGTTCTTC. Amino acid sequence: CASRFSYNEQFF.

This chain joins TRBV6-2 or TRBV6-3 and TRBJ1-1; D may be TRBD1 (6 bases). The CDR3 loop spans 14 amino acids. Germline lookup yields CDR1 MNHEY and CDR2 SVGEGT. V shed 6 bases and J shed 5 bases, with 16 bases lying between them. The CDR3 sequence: CASRGGDSQTEAFF. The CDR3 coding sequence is TGTGCCAGCAGAGGGGGAGACAGCCAGACTGAAGCTTTCTTT.

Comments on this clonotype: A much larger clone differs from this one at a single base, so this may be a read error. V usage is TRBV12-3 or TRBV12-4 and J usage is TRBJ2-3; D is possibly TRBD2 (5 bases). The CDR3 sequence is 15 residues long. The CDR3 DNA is TGTACCAGCAGTTTAACCGGGATAGGATCCGATACGCAGTATTTT. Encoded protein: CTSSLTGIGSDTQYF.

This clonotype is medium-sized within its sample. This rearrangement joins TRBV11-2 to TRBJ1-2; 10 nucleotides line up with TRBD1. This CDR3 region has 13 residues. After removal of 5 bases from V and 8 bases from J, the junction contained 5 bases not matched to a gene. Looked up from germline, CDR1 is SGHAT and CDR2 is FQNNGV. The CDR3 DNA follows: TGTGCCAGCAGCCGGACAGGGGGAATCGGCTACACCTTC. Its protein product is CASSRTGGIGYTF. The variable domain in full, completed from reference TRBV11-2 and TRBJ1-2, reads EAGVAQSPRYKIIEKRQSVAFWCNPISGHATLYWYQQILGQGPKLLIQFQNNGVVDDSQLPKDRFSAERLKGVDSTLKIQPAKLEDSAVYLCASSRTGGIGYTFGSGTRLTVV.

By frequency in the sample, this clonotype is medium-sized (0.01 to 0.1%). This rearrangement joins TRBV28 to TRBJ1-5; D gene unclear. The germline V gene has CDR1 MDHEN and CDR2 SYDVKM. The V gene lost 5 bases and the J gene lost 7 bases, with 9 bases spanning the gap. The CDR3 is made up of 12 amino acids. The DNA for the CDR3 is TGTGCCAGCAGTCACTACCAACAGCCCCAGCATTTT. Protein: CASSHYQQPQHF.

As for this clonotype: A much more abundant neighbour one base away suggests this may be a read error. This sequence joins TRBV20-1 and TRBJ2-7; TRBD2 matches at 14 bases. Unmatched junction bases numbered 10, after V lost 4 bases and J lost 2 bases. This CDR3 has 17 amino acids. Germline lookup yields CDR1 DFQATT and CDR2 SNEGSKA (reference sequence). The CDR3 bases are TGCAGTGCTATCACCGGGACTAGCGGGAGCCCTGCCTACGAGCAGTACTTC. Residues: CSAITGTSGSPAYEQYF.

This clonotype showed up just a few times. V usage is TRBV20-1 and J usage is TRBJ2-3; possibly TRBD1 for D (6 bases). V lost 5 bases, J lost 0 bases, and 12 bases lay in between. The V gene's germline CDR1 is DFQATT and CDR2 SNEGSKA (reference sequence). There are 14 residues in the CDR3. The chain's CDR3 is CSALTGLSTDTQYF. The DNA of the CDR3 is TGCAGTGCTTTAACAGGGCTAAGCACAGATACGCAGTATTTT.

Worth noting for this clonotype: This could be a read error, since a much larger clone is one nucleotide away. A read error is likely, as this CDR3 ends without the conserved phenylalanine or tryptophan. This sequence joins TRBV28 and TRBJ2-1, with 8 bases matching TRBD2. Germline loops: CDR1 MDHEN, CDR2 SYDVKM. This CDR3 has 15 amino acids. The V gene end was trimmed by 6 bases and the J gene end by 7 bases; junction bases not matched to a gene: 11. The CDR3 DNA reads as TGTGCCAGCAGGACCCCGGGACTAGATAGAAATGAGCAGTTCTTA. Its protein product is CASRTPGLDRNEQFL.

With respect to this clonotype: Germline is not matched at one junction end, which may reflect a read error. The CDR3 is CASSPGQGTDTQYF. The CDR3 DNA is TGTGCTAGCAGTCCCGGACAGGGCACAGATACGCAGTATTTT. V is TRBV7-7 and J is TRBJ2-3, with TRBD1 matching 7 bases. Germline CDR1 is SSHAT and CDR2 is FNYEAQ (reference sequence). The CDR3 covers 14 residues. The full variable domain, completed using reference TRBV7-7 and TRBJ2-3, is GAGVSQSPRYKVTKRGQDVTLRCDPISSHATLYWYQQALGQGPEFLTYFNYEAQPDKSGLPSDRFSAERPEGSISTLTIQRTEQRDSAMYRCASSPGQGTDTQYFGPGTRLTVL.

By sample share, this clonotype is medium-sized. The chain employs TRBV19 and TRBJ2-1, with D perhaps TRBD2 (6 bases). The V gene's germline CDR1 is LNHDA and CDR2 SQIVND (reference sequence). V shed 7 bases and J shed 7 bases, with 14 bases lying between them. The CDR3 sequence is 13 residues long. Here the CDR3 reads CASTGGPVNEQFF. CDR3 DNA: TGTGCCAGTACCGGAGGGCCGGTGAATGAGCAGTTCTTC.

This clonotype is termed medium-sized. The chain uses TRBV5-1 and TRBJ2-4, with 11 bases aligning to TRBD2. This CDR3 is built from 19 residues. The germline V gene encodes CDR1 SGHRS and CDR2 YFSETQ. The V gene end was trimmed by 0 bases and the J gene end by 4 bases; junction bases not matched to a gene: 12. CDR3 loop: CASSLEDYGLAGRKNIQYF. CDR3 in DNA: TGCGCCAGCAGCTTGGAGGATTACGGACTAGCGGGTCGTAAAAACATTCAGTACTTC.

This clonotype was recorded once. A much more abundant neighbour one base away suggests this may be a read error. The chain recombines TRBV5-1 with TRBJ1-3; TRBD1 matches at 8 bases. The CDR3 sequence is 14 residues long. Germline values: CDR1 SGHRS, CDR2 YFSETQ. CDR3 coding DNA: TGCGCCAACAGCTTGGACAGGGCTGGAAACACCATATATTTT. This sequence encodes CANSLDRAGNTIYF. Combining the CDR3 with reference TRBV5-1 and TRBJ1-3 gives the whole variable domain KAGVTQTPRYLIKTRGQQVTLSCSPISGHRSVSWYQQTPGQGLQFLFEYFSETQRNKGNFPGRFSGRQFSNSRSEMNVSTLELGDSALYLCANSLDRAGNTIYFGEGSWLTVV.

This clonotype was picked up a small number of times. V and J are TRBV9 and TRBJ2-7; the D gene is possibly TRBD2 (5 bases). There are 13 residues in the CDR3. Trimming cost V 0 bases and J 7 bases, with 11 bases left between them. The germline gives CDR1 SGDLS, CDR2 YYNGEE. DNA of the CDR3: TGTGCCAGCAGCGTAGATGAAGGGAGAGAGCAGTACTTC. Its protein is CASSVDEGREQYF.

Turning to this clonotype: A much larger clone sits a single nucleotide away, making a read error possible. For the CDR3, the DNA is TGTGGCACCAGTGACCCCGTGGGGGGGAGGAATGAGCAGTTCTTC. It encodes CGTSDPVGGRNEQFF. V gene TRBV24-1 combines with J gene TRBJ2-1; 7 bases match TRBD2. The CDR3 contains 15 residues. Germline lookup yields CDR1 KGHDR and CDR2 SFDVKD.

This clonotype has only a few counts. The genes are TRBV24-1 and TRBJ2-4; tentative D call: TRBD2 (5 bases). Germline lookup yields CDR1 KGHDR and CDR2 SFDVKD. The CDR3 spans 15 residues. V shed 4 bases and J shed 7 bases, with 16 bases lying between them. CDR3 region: CATSDPLGGLNIQYF. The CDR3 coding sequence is TGTGCCACCAGTGACCCCCTGGGCGGGTTGAACATTCAGTACTTC.

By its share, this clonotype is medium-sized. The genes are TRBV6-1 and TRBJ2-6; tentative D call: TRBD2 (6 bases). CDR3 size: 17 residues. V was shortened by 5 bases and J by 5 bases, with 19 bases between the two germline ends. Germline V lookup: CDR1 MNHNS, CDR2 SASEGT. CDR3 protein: CASSQWGDPSWANVLTF. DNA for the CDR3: TGTGCCAGCAGTCAGTGGGGGGACCCCTCCTGGGCCAACGTCCTGACTTTC.

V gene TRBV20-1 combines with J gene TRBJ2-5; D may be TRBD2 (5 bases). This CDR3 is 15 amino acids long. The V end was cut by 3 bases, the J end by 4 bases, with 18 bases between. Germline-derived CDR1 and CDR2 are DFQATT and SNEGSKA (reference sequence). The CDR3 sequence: CSASSTSASRETQYF. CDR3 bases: TGCAGTGCTAGCTCTACTTCGGCTAGCCGAGAGACCCAGTACTTC.

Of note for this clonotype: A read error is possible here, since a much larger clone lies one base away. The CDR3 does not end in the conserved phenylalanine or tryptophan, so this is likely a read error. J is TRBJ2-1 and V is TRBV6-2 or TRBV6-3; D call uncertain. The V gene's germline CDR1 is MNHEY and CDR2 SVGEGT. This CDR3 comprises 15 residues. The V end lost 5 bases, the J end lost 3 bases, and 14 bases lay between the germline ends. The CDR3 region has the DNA TGTGCCAGCAGTACGTCTCCTGGCTACTACAATGAGCAGTTCTTA. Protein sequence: CASSTSPGYYNEQFL.

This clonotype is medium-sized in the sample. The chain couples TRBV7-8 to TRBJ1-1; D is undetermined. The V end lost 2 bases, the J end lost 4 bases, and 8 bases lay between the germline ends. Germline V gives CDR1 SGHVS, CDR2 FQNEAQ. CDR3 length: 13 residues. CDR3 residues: CASSLTGGTEAFF. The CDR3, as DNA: TGTGCCAGCAGCTTAACGGGAGGCACTGAAGCTTTCTTT.

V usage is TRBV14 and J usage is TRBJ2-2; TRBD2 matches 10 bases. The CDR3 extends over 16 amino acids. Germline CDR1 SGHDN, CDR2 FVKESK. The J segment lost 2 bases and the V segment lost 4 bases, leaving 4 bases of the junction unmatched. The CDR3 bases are TGTGCCAGCAGCCTTGGACTAGCGGTAAACACCGGGGAGCTGTTTTTT. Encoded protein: CASSLGLAVNTGELFF.

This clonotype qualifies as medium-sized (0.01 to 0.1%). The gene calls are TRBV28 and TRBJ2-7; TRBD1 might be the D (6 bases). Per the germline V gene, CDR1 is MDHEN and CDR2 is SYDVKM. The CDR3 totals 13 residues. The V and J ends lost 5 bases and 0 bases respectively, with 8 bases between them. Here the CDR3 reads CASSGQSSYEQYF. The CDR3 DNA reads TGTGCCAGCAGTGGACAGAGCTCCTACGAGCAGTACTTC.